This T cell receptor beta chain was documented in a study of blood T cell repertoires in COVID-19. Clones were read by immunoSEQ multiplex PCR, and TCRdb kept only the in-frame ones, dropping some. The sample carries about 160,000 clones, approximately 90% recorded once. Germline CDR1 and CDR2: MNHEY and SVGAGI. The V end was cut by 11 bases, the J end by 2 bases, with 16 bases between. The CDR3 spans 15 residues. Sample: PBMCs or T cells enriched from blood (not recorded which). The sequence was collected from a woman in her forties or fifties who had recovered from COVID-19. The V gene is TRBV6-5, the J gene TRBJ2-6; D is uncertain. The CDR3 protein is CACGRVLAGANVLTF. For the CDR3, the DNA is TGTGCCTGTGGTCGGGTCCTGGCTGGGGCCAACGTCCTGACTTTC.